The sequence of this TCR beta chain was determined in a study of a mutant IDH1 vaccine in newly diagnosed glioma. TCRdb keeps only in-frame clones here, not all; method: immunoSEQ multiplex PCR. Of tens of thousands of clones in the sample, approximately 86% were seen once. This clone was seen a single time. Sample time point: baseline, week 1 (first vaccination visit). This sample's treatment: pre-vaccination baseline after standard-of-care therapy. The sample was PBMCs, taken from a glioma patient treated with radiotherapy, temozolomide or both. The TCR comes from a man aged 30 to 45 with glioma.

The CDR3 region is CASRQGTNTGELFF. The CDR3 coding sequence is TGCGCCAGTAGACAGGGTACGAACACCGGGGAGCTGTTTTTT. The V and J genes are TRBV5-1 and TRBJ2-2, with 7 positions matching TRBD1. This CDR3 spans 14 amino acids. Germline V gene data show CDR1 as SGHRS and CDR2 as YFSETQ. V trimming: 8 bases; J trimming: 0 bases; junction bases outside the gene matches: 4.